There are a few counts of the clone carrying this TCR beta chain. A much larger clone lies one base from this, so it may be a read error. This CDR3 has 16 amino acids. Trimming pared 2 bases from V and 0 bases from J, leaving 8 bases between. Germline lookup yields CDR1 SGHAT and CDR2 FQDESV (reference sequence). These data come from a study of T cells in Graves' hyperthyroidism and ophthalmopathy. It was RNA transcripts that yielded the amplified TCR beta CDR3 regions. With the HTBI primer set, the TCR CDR3 went through a first round of RT-PCR. TCRdb ran MiXCR on the multiplex PCR reads and lists one entry per CDR3 protein. The sample lists around 200,000 distinct CDR3 sequences; about a sixth were seen once.

The chain carries TRBV11-1 and TRBJ2-6; D remains unclear. Sequencing was performed on blood. The clonotype was recovered from a woman aged 45-65 years with Graves' hyperthyroidism. The CDR3 is CASSLPQSSGANVLTF. The DNA of the CDR3 is TGTGCCAGCAGCTTACCTCAAAGCTCTGGGGCCAACGTCCTGACTTTC. Full variable domain (remainder filled in from reference TRBV11-1 and TRBJ2-6): EAEVAQSPRYKITEKSQAVAFWCDPISGHATLYWYRQILGQGPELLVQFQDESVVDDSQLPKDRFSAERLKGVDSTLKIQPAELGDSAMYLCASSLPQSSGANVLTFGAGSRLTVL.